Listed here is a single T cell receptor beta chain. Trimming left V 2 bases short and J 7 bases short, with 17 bases between. The germline gives CDR1 MGHRA, CDR2 YSYEKL. The CDR3 is 15 residues long. These data come from a study of blood T cell repertoires in COVID-19. Repertoires were generated with immunoSEQ multiplex PCR, while TCRdb's copy carries only in-frame clones and drops some. The sample holds under 500,000 clones, roughly 90% seen once. Sequencing was carried out using peripheral blood. The TCR originated in a woman in her 30s with acute or convalescent COVID-19. The rearrangement uses TRBV4-1 and TRBJ2-5; D not certain. CDR3 coding DNA: TGCGCCAGCAGCCAACAACTGCCGAGGCGCGGGACCCAGTACTTC. This codes for CASSQQLPRRGTQYF.